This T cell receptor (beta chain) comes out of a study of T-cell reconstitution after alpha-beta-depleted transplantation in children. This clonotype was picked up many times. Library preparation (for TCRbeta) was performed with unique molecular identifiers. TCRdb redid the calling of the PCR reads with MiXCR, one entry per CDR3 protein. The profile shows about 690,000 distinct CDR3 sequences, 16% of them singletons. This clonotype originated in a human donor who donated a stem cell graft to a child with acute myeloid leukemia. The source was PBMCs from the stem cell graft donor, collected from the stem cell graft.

DNA for the CDR3: TGTGCCAGCCGCCAGGACGCGATCGGAGGCTACACCTTC. Protein: CASRQDAIGGYTF. The chain has TRBV27 and TRBJ1-2; unclear D gene. Germline V CDR1 and CDR2: MNHEY, SMNVEV (reference sequence). The ends were cut back, 8 bases at V and 8 bases at J, with 18 bases in the middle. This CDR3 contains 13 residues.